Listed below are T cell receptor beta chains from one sample, sequenced in a study of cytomegalovirus exposure and HLA in healthy donors. Assay used: immunoSEQ multiplex PCR; TCRdb lists only in-frame clones, some missing. This sample has roughly 230,000 clones, with about nine tenths found just once. Sample: PBMCs. The receptor source for this set is a girl aged 2 to 9 in good health and CMV-seronegative. The CDR3 runs from the conserved cysteine through the conserved F or W. Fields, in order: J gene, clone size, V gene, D gene, CDR3 DNA, CDR3 protein. D genes are given only for firm matches. Some rows mark clone size as missing; the rest say once, few, many or name a class of expanded clone.

J gene: TRBJ1-1; clone size: NA; V gene: TRBV7-8; D gene: NA; CDR3 DNA: TGTGCCAGCAGCTTAGGAAACAGGGAGAACACTGAAGCTTTCTTT; CDR3 protein: CASSLGNRENTEAFF
J gene: TRBJ1-1; clone size: NA; V gene: TRBV6-5; D gene: NA; CDR3 DNA: TGTGCCAGCAGTTACTCGACGGGTTTGGGGAACACTGAAGCTTTCTTT; CDR3 protein: CASSYSTGLGNTEAFF
J gene: TRBJ1-5; clone size: NA; V gene: TRBV23-1; D gene: TRBD1; CDR3 DNA: TGCGCCAGCAGTCGCGCCTTCCCCGGGACAGGGAGTCAGCCCCAGCATTTT; CDR3 protein: CASSRAFPGTGSQPQHF
J gene: TRBJ2-3; clone size: NA; V gene: TRBV11-2; D gene: TRBD2; CDR3 DNA: TGTGCCAGCAGCACTAGCGGGGCGTCAACCATCGCCACAGATACGCAGTATTTT; CDR3 protein: CASSTSGASTIATDTQYF
J gene: TRBJ1-5; clone size: NA; V gene: TRBV6-5; D gene: TRBD1; CDR3 DNA: TGTGCCAGCAGTTCCCTGGGACAGCTTGGCAATCAGCCCCAGCATTTT; CDR3 protein: CASSSLGQLGNQPQHF
J gene: TRBJ1-5; clone size: NA; V gene: TRBV19; D gene: TRBD1; CDR3 DNA: TGTGCCAGTAAAGGGACAGGGGGTAAGAGAAGCAATCAGCCCCAGCATTTT; CDR3 protein: CASKGTGGKRSNQPQHF
J gene: TRBJ1-2; clone size: NA; V gene: TRBV9; D gene: NA; CDR3 DNA: TGTGCCAGCAGCGACGGGAACAGGGATTATGGCTACACCTTC; CDR3 protein: CASSDGNRDYGYTF
J gene: TRBJ2-1; clone size: NA; V gene: TRBV6-1; D gene: NA; CDR3 DNA: TGTGCCAGCAGTGAATCGGAGGCAGGCTACTACAATGAGCAGTTCTTC; CDR3 protein: CASSESEAGYYNEQFF
J gene: TRBJ2-5; clone size: few; V gene: TRBV21-1; D gene: NA; CDR3 DNA: TGTGCCAGCAGCAAAGCGCAGGGGGCGCAGGAGACCCAGTACTTC; CDR3 protein: CASSKAQGAQETQYF
J gene: TRBJ1-3; clone size: few; V gene: TRBV15; D gene: NA; CDR3 DNA: TGTGCCACCAGCAGAGATACCGCGGGGACTGGAAACACCATATATTTT; CDR3 protein: CATSRDTAGTGNTIYF
J gene: TRBJ1-5; clone size: NA; V gene: TRBV7-2; D gene: NA; CDR3 DNA: TGTGCCAGCAGCTTAGACAGAAATAGCAATCAGCCCCAGCATTTT; CDR3 protein: CASSLDRNSNQPQHF
J gene: TRBJ2-3; clone size: NA; V gene: TRBV6-5; D gene: TRBD1; CDR3 DNA: TGTGCCAGCAGTTGGGACAGGTTCACAGATACGCAGTATTTT; CDR3 protein: CASSWDRFTDTQYF
J gene: TRBJ2-5; clone size: NA; V gene: TRBV4-1; D gene: TRBD2; CDR3 DNA: TGCGCCAGCAGCCAAGGGTCGGGAGGGCTTGAGACCCAGTACTTC; CDR3 protein: CASSQGSGGLETQYF
J gene: TRBJ2-3; clone size: NA; V gene: TRBV29-1; D gene: TRBD1; CDR3 DNA: TGCAGCGGGGGGACAGACACAGATACGCAGTATTTT; CDR3 protein: CSGGTDTDTQYF
J gene: TRBJ1-6; clone size: NA; V gene: TRBV19; D gene: NA; CDR3 DNA: TGTGCCAGTAGTATCGTGAATTCACCCCTCCACTTT; CDR3 protein: CASSIVNSPLHF
J gene: TRBJ2-1; clone size: NA; V gene: TRBV7-9; D gene: NA; CDR3 DNA: TGTGCCAGCAGCATCGCGGGGGCACCCCAAAACAGTAATGAGCAGTTCTTC; CDR3 protein: CASSIAGAPQNSNEQFF
J gene: TRBJ2-7; clone size: NA; V gene: TRBV12-5; D gene: TRBD1; CDR3 DNA: TGTGCTAGTGGTTTGTCCATAGGACAGGGTGGCTACGAGCAGTACTTC; CDR3 protein: CASGLSIGQGGYEQYF
J gene: TRBJ2-1; clone size: NA; V gene: TRBV5-1; D gene: TRBD1; CDR3 DNA: TGCGCCAGCAGTAGGGGACAGCAAAATGAGCAGTTCTTC; CDR3 protein: CASSRGQQNEQFF
J gene: TRBJ2-3; clone size: few; V gene: TRBV10-3; D gene: TRBD2; CDR3 DNA: TGTGCCATCAGAGTAGCGGGAGTGGATACGCAGTATTTT; CDR3 protein: CAIRVAGVDTQYF
J gene: TRBJ2-3; clone size: NA; V gene: TRBV11-2; D gene: NA; CDR3 DNA: TGTGCCAGCAGACTGACTGAAGATACGCAGTATTTT; CDR3 protein: CASRLTEDTQYF
J gene: TRBJ1-2; clone size: NA; V gene: TRBV4-2; D gene: NA; CDR3 DNA: TGTGCCAGCAGCCCACGGGGGGACCAGGGAGCTGGCTACACCTTC; CDR3 protein: CASSPRGDQGAGYTF
J gene: TRBJ1-1; clone size: NA; V gene: TRBV6-5; D gene: NA; CDR3 DNA: TGTGCCAGCACTTCAGCTTTCTTT; CDR3 protein: CASTSAFF
J gene: TRBJ1-1; clone size: NA; V gene: TRBV5-1; D gene: TRBD1; CDR3 DNA: TGCGCCAGCAGCGGACAGGGGAACACTGAAGCTTTCTTT; CDR3 protein: CASSGQGNTEAFF
J gene: TRBJ1-2; clone size: once; V gene: TRBV20-1; D gene: TRBD1; CDR3 DNA: TGCAGTGCCCCCGGGACAGATGGCTACACCTTC; CDR3 protein: CSAPGTDGYTF
J gene: TRBJ1-1; clone size: NA; V gene: TRBV19; D gene: NA; CDR3 DNA: TGTGCCAGTAGTAGCCTTCCGGTTTCCTTTGAAGCTTTCTTT; CDR3 protein: CASSSLPVSFEAFF
J gene: TRBJ2-2; clone size: NA; V gene: TRBV27; D gene: NA; CDR3 DNA: TGTGCCAGCAGTTTAAAGGGGGGGCTATCGACCGGGGAGCTGTTTTTT; CDR3 protein: CASSLKGGLSTGELFF
J gene: TRBJ1-2; clone size: once; V gene: TRBV19; D gene: TRBD1; CDR3 DNA: TGTGCCAGTAGTCCTCGGACAGGGGGCGAGTATGGCTACACCTTC; CDR3 protein: CASSPRTGGEYGYTF
J gene: TRBJ1-2; clone size: NA; V gene: TRBV18; D gene: TRBD1; CDR3 DNA: TGTGCCAGCTCACTCCTCGGGACAGTTAACTATGGCTACACCTTC; CDR3 protein: CASSLLGTVNYGYTF
J gene: TRBJ1-4; clone size: NA; V gene: TRBV28; D gene: TRBD1; CDR3 DNA: TGTGCCAGCAGCACAGGAAACAGGGGTGAAAAACTGTTTTTT; CDR3 protein: CASSTGNRGEKLFF
J gene: TRBJ2-7; clone size: NA; V gene: TRBV14; D gene: NA; CDR3 DNA: TGTGCCAGCAGCCCAACCCGAGGCGGATACGAGCAGTACTTC; CDR3 protein: CASSPTRGGYEQYF
J gene: TRBJ2-5; clone size: NA; V gene: TRBV5-1; D gene: NA; CDR3 DNA: TGCGCCAGCAGCCCGGACTACCAAGAGACCCAGTACTTC; CDR3 protein: CASSPDYQETQYF
J gene: TRBJ2-2; clone size: NA; V gene: TRBV11-2; D gene: NA; CDR3 DNA: TGTGCCAGCAGCTTACAACAGGGCCCCCTAGGGGAGCTGTTTTTT; CDR3 protein: CASSLQQGPLGELFF
J gene: TRBJ1-1; clone size: NA; V gene: TRBV5-4; D gene: NA; CDR3 DNA: TGTGCCAGCAGACCAGGGGATTGGGCGAACACTGAAGCTTTCTTT; CDR3 protein: CASRPGDWANTEAFF
J gene: TRBJ2-7; clone size: NA; V gene: TRBV7-2; D gene: NA; CDR3 DNA: TGTGCCAGCAGCTTAGGGTCCAGGGCCTTTTACGAGCAGTACTTC; CDR3 protein: CASSLGSRAFYEQYF
J gene: TRBJ2-2; clone size: NA; V gene: TRBV15; D gene: TRBD2; CDR3 DNA: TGTGCCACCAGCAGCGGGACTAGCGGGACCGGGGAGCTGTTTTTT; CDR3 protein: CATSSGTSGTGELFF
J gene: TRBJ2-3; clone size: NA; V gene: TRBV2; D gene: TRBD2; CDR3 DNA: TGTGCCAGCAGGACCCTAGCGGGGTTAACAGATACGCAGTATTTT; CDR3 protein: CASRTLAGLTDTQYF
J gene: TRBJ2-7; clone size: NA; V gene: TRBV11-2; D gene: NA; CDR3 DNA: TGTGCCAGCAGCTTAGATCTGTACAGCTACGAGCAGTACTTC; CDR3 protein: CASSLDLYSYEQYF
J gene: TRBJ2-3; clone size: NA; V gene: TRBV29-1; D gene: TRBD2; CDR3 DNA: TGCAGCGTTGTTGGGACTAGCGATAGCACAGATACGCAGTATTTT; CDR3 protein: CSVVGTSDSTDTQYF
J gene: TRBJ2-5; clone size: NA; V gene: TRBV2; D gene: NA; CDR3 DNA: TGTGCCAGCAGTGAAGCGCTTGGGGCAACTGGGGAGACCCAGTACTTC; CDR3 protein: CASSEALGATGETQYF
J gene: TRBJ2-1; clone size: NA; V gene: TRBV15; D gene: NA; CDR3 DNA: TGTGCCACCAGCAGAGATCTGGGGGCGCCCGGCAATGAGCAGTTCTTC; CDR3 protein: CATSRDLGAPGNEQFF
J gene: TRBJ2-3; clone size: NA; V gene: TRBV13; D gene: TRBD2; CDR3 DNA: TGTGCCAGCAGCTTCGGACTAGCGGAGGATCGAACAGATACGCAGTATTTT; CDR3 protein: CASSFGLAEDRTDTQYF
J gene: TRBJ2-1; clone size: once; V gene: TRBV7-9; D gene: TRBD2; CDR3 DNA: TGTGCCAGCAGCCTTAGCGGGAGTGAGGTTTCAGATGAGCAGTTCTTC; CDR3 protein: CASSLSGSEVSDEQFF
J gene: TRBJ1-2; clone size: NA; V gene: TRBV7-2; D gene: TRBD1; CDR3 DNA: TGTGCCAGCAGCTTAGACCCCCAGGGGGGCGGCTACACCTTC; CDR3 protein: CASSLDPQGGGYTF
J gene: TRBJ2-5; clone size: NA; V gene: TRBV2; D gene: TRBD2; CDR3 DNA: TGTGCCAGCAGTGGCCTAGCGGGGGCTCTGAAGGGAGAGACCCAGTACTTC; CDR3 protein: CASSGLAGALKGETQYF
J gene: TRBJ2-6; clone size: NA; V gene: TRBV10-3; D gene: TRBD1; CDR3 DNA: TGTGCCATCAGGGGGGACAGGGGGGCCCCCTTAGCTGGGGCCAACGTCCTGACTTTC; CDR3 protein: CAIRGDRGAPLAGANVLTF
J gene: TRBJ2-3; clone size: NA; V gene: TRBV30; D gene: TRBD1; CDR3 DNA: TGTGCCTGGAGTCCCGGGACAGGGGAGGCAGATACGCAGTATTTT; CDR3 protein: CAWSPGTGEADTQYF
J gene: TRBJ2-7; clone size: NA; V gene: TRBV18; D gene: TRBD1; CDR3 DNA: TGTGCCAGCTCACCATTAGGGGGCGAAGACGAGCAGTACTTC; CDR3 protein: CASSPLGGEDEQYF
J gene: TRBJ2-6; clone size: once; V gene: TRBV28; D gene: NA; CDR3 DNA: TGTGCCAGCAGCTACCACAGAAACTCTGGGGCCAACGTCCTGACTTTC; CDR3 protein: CASSYHRNSGANVLTF